This TCR beta chain was recorded in a study of T cell responses to AZD1222 COVID-19 vaccine. Whole-study results and caveats: The donor cohort was predominantly white British with a female majority, and clonal diversity may have been underestimated. Reportedly, nearly half of unique spike TCRs recognized epitopes outside B.1.351/B.1.1.7 mutations.

V shed 0 bases, J shed 7 bases, and the junction held 11 bases outside the gene matches. CDR1 is SNHLY and CDR2 is FYNNEI in the germline V gene. This CDR3 spans 18 amino acids. Regarding this clone: No antigen is known for it.

Repertoires were generated with immunoSEQ multiplex PCR, while TCRdb's copy carries only in-frame clones and drops some. The sample gives 140,000 to 150,000 clones, about 93% of which show up once; less than 4.5% is in the top ten. The chain is built from TRBV2 and TRBJ1-4; the match to TRBD1 covers 10 bases. The sequence derives from an adult in good health. Sequencing was performed on peripheral blood, taken on day 0 of AZD1222 vaccination. CDR3 sequence reads: CASSEAVWRTGGREKLFF. The CDR3 nucleotides read TGTGCCAGCAGTGAAGCTGTATGGAGGACAGGGGGACGTGAAAAACTGTTTTTT.